This T cell receptor (beta chain) was documented in a study of OX40 agonist ivuxolimab in advanced cancers. About the research overall: The drug used for patients, ivuxolimab, was an agonistic anti-OX40 (CD134) antibody. Among those enrolled, mean age was around 55 years (range 23 to 79) and about 79% were male. Study-wide results and caveats: Both CD4+ and CD8+ T cell populations in blood had undergone clonal expansion by week 6 at 0.1 to 3.0 mg/kg. More expanded clones were seen, on average, in CD8+ T cells than in CD4+.

This clone has a single count. The target antigen is unknown. Other DNA sequences in the same sample also yield this CDR3. Sequencing was performed with immunoSEQ multiplex PCR; in TCRdb, only in-frame clones are kept and a portion is missing. The data show roughly 57,000 clones, about four fifths seen once. CDR1 MNHNS and CDR2 SASEGT come from the germline V gene. V was clipped by 4 bases and J by 4 bases; unmatched bases: 7. The CDR3 covers 15 residues. This chain uses TRBV6-1 with TRBJ1-5; TRBD1 agrees at 7 bases. Specimen: CD4+ or CD8+ T cells sorted from blood, collected in a trial of the OX40 agonist ivuxolimab. The clonotype comes from an adult with an advanced solid tumor such as melanoma, head and neck, liver or kidney cancer. The DNA for the CDR3 is TGTGCCAGCAGTGTTAACAGGGGTAGTAATCAGCCCCAGCATTTT. Protein: CASSVNRGSNQPQHF.